This entry concerns a single TCR beta chain. Its antigen is currently unknown. CDR1 SNHLY and CDR2 FYNNEI come from the germline V gene. Deletions cut 6 bases from V and 2 bases from J, with 16 bases between. This CDR3 spans 15 amino acids. The sample is drawn from a study of OX40 agonist ivuxolimab in advanced cancers. Study as a whole: Prior anti-PD-1, anti-PD-L1 or anti-CTLA-4 therapy was allowed; roughly 40% had some. Overall study results and limits: At 0.1 to 3.0 mg/kg and by week 6, CD4+ and CD8+ T cells in the blood had expanded clonally.

The repertoire was sequenced with immunoSEQ multiplex PCR; TCRdb's copy has only in-frame clones and lacks some. The top ten hold 0.69% of the sample, which has approximately 56,000 clones, roughly 77% seen once. The receptor comes from an adult with an advanced solid tumor such as melanoma, head and neck, liver or kidney cancer. J is TRBJ1-2 and V is TRBV2; D unresolved. The source material was CD4+ or CD8+ T cells sorted from blood, sampled in a trial of the OX40 agonist ivuxolimab. The chain's CDR3 is CASSIVRRQNYGYTF. The CDR3 bases are TGTGCCAGCAGCATCGTGAGGCGACAAAACTATGGCTACACCTTC.